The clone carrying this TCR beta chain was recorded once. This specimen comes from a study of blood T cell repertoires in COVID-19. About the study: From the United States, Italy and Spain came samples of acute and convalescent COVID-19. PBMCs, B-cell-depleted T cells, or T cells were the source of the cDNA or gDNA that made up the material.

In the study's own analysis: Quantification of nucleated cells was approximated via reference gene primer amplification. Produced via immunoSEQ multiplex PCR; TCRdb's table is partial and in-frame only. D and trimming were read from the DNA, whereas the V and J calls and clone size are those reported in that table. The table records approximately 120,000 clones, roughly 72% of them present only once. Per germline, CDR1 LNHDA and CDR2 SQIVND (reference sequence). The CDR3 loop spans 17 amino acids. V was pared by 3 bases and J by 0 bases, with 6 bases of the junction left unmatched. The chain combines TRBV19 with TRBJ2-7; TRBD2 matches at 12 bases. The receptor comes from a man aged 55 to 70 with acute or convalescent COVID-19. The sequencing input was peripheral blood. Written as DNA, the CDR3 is TGTGCCAGTAGTATTCGCCTAGCGGGGGGGAGCTCCTACGAGCAGTACTTC. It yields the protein CASSIRLAGGSSYEQYF. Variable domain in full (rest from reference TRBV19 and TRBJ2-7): DGGITQSPKYLFRKEGQNVTLSCEQNLNHDAMYWYRQDPGQGLRLIYYSQIVNDFQKGDIAEGYSVSREKKESFPLTVTSAQKNPTAFYLCASSIRLAGGSSYEQYFGPGTRLTVT.